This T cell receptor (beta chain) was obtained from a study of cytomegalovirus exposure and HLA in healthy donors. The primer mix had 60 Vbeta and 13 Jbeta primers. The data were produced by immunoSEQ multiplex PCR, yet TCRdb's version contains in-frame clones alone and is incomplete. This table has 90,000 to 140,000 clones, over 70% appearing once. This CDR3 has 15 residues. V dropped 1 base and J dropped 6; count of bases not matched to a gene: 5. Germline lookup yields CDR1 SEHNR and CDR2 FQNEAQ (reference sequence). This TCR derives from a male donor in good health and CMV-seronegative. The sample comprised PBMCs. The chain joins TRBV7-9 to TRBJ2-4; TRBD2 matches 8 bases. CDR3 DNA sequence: TGTGCCAGCAGCTTAGTGCGGGGGGCCCGAAACATTCAGTACTTC. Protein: CASSLVRGARNIQYF.